The 9 T cell receptor beta chains given below trace back to one sample, sequenced in a study of CXCR4 blockade with PD-1 therapy in pancreatic cancer. Only in-frame clones appear in the TCRdb table, and some are missing; sequencing was by immunoSEQ multiplex PCR. This sample carries under 20,000 clones, around 72% of them seen once, and the ten largest clones take less than 6%. Sequencing was carried out using tumor tissue. The receptor set was obtained from a human donor with pancreatic ductal adenocarcinoma.

The rearrangement links TRBV28 to TRBJ2-1, with 7 bases that match TRBD2. Per germline, CDR1 MDHEN and CDR2 SYDVKM. This CDR3 comprises 14 residues. V lost 8 bases to trimming and J lost 10 bases; unmatched junction nucleotides: 14. The CDR3 region is CASYTKGGRGEQFF. As DNA, the CDR3 is TGTGCCAGCTACACTAAGGGCGGGAGAGGCGAGCAGTTCTTC.

In its sample, this clone is medium-sized. The sample carries other DNA sequences with the same CDR3. The V gene is TRBV2, the J gene TRBJ1-2; 7 bases are a match to TRBD1. Germline CDR1 and CDR2: SNHLY and FYNNEI. The CDR3 has 14 amino acids. J lost 2 bases, V lost 2 bases, and 2 bases had no gene match. The CDR3 DNA is TGTGCCAGCAGTGAAAGGGGGCCCAACTATGGCTACACCTTC. This codes for CASSERGPNYGYTF.

This chain uses TRBV28 with TRBJ1-1, with a weak D call TRBD1 (5 bases). Germline CDR1 reads MDHEN; CDR2 reads SYDVKM. The length of the CDR3 is 14 residues. V lost 5 bases and J 1 base, leaving 11 bases between the germline ends. The CDR3 loop reads CASSQGLPNTEAFF. In nucleotides, the CDR3 is TGTGCCAGCAGTCAGGGACTCCCGAACACTGAAGCTTTCTTT.

This clone has only a few counts. The chain's CDR3 is CASSLGEATGELFF. The CDR3 coding sequence is TGTGCCAGCAGCTTAGGGGAGGCCACCGGGGAGCTGTTTTTT. This sequence joins TRBV7-1 and TRBJ2-2; D possibly corresponds to TRBD2 (6 bases). TRBV7-1 has ORF status, its function being uncertain. This CDR3 is 14 amino acids long. With 4 bases removed from V and 4 bases from J, the gap between germline ends came to 10 bases.

The chain recombines TRBV29-1 with TRBJ1-1, with a possible D match to TRBD1 (5 bases). This CDR3 is built from 12 residues. Germline loops: CDR1 SQVTM, CDR2 ANQGSEA. Trimming took off 5 bases at V and 3 bases at J, with 10 bases between the two ends. CDR3 residues: CSVQGVYTEAFF. The CDR3 region has the DNA TGCAGCGTTCAGGGAGTGTACACTGAAGCTTTCTTT.

The rearrangement joins TRBV18 to TRBJ1-2; 8 nucleotides line up with TRBD1. Per germline, CDR1 KGHSH and CDR2 LQKENI. The junction had 12 bases not matched to a gene; V was cut back by 11 bases and J by 7 bases. The CDR3 spans 13 residues. In DNA form, the CDR3 reads TGTGCCGCCTCGGAGGACAGGGAAATTGGCTACACCTTC. Its translation is CAASEDREIGYTF.

The V and J genes are TRBV9 and TRBJ1-2; D is unclear. Trimming removed 4 bases from V and 4 bases from J, with 14 bases in between. Germline CDR1 reads SGDLS; CDR2 reads YYNGEE. The length of the CDR3 is 14 residues. Written as DNA, the CDR3 is TGTGCCAGCAGCCCCCAGACTCCACCCTATGGCTACACCTTC. The encoded protein is CASSPQTPPYGYTF. The entire variable domain, with the rest obtained from reference TRBV9 and TRBJ1-2, is as follows: DSGVTQTPKHLITATGQRVTLRCSPRSGDLSVYWYQQSLDQGLQFLIQYYNGEERAKGNILERFSAQQFPDLHSELNLSSLELGDSALYFCASSPQTPPYGYTFGSGTRLTVV.

This clone was seen a single time. The rearrangement links TRBV28 to TRBJ2-7, with 11 positions matching TRBD2. The CDR3 is 16 residues long. J gave up 1 base and V 2 bases, and 4 bases lay outside the gene matches. Per the germline V gene, CDR1 is MDHEN and CDR2 is SYDVKM. CDR3 DNA: TGTGCCAGCAGTTTAGGTAGCGGGAGGGTATCCTACGAGCAGTACTTC. This encodes CASSLGSGRVSYEQYF. The full variable domain, rest sourced from reference TRBV28 and TRBJ2-7, is DVKVTQSSRYLVKRTGEKVFLECVQDMDHENMFWYRQDPGLGLRLIYFSYDVKMKEKGDIPEGYSVSREKKERFSLILESASTNQTSMYLCASSLGSGRVSYEQYFGPGTRLTVT.

This clone has just a few counts. The chain joins TRBV11-3 to TRBJ2-1; D is ambiguous. The CDR3 covers 15 residues. CDR1 and CDR2 from the germline V gene are SGHNT and YENEEA. Trimming took off 4 bases at V and 1 base at J, with 11 bases between the two ends. CDR3 DNA: TGTGCCAGCAGCTCACCCAAAAGGTCCTACAATGAGCAGTTCTTC. This gives the protein CASSSPKRSYNEQFF.